Following are 15 T cell receptor beta chains from one sample sequenced in a study of T cell repertoires in cytomegalovirus infection. TCRdb reprocessed the reads with MiXCR, giving one entry per CDR3 protein. The sample shows some 320,000 distinct CDR3 sequences, roughly 28% of them seen only once. Their target antigens are unknown. Sequenced here: cultured PBMCs, sampled from culture after CMV antigen stimulation. Receptors were obtained from a human donor in good health (CMV status not recorded). Some clones in this sample may be carry-over from other donors' samples.

The chain combines TRBV7-9 with TRBJ2-7; 9 bases are a match to TRBD1. Trimming at V came to 5 bases and at J to 5 bases, leaving 4 bases not matched to a gene. The germline gives CDR1 SEHNR, CDR2 FQNEAQ (reference sequence). The CDR3 has 13 amino acids. The CDR3 sequence is CASSPGQGNEQYF. For the CDR3, the DNA is TGTGCCAGCAGCCCGGGACAGGGAAACGAGCAGTACTTC.

This clonotype has only a few counts. The chain has TRBV12-3 or TRBV12-4 and TRBJ2-7; 9 positions agree with TRBD1. This CDR3 region has 16 residues. The J segment lost 4 bases and the V segment lost 3 bases, leaving 10 bases of the junction unmatched. CDR3 loop: CASSLVKYRGRYEQYF. As DNA, the CDR3 is TGTGCCAGCAGTTTGGTTAAGTACAGGGGGCGATACGAGCAGTACTTC.

The chain links TRBV6-5 to TRBJ1-5; D gene ambiguous. Per germline, CDR1 MNHEY and CDR2 SVGAGI. Trimming left V 0 bases short and J 6 bases short, with 12 bases between. This CDR3 has 15 residues. CDR3 nucleotide sequence: TGTGCCAGCAGTTACTCCCTAAGGCATCTTCAGCCCCAGCATTTT. Translated, it gives CASSYSLRHLQPQHF.

The chain carries TRBV29-1 and TRBJ2-2; D gene unclear. The V gene lost 5 bases and the J gene lost 2 bases, with 9 bases spanning the gap. Germline values: CDR1 SQVTM, CDR2 ANQGSEA. This CDR3 spans 13 amino acids. The CDR3 DNA follows: TGCAGCGTTCTGGACGTAAACACCGGGGAGCTGTTTTTT. It yields the protein CSVLDVNTGELFF.

The chain recombines TRBV4-1 with TRBJ1-4; D remains unclear. Per germline, CDR1 MGHRA and CDR2 YSYEKL. The CDR3 has 15 residues. The V end was cut by 1 base, the J end by 7 bases, with 13 bases between. In nucleotides, the CDR3 is TGCGCCAGCAGCCAAGGAGGGCGGTGGAGTGAAAAACTGTTTTTT. Translation gives CASSQGGRWSEKLFF.

V gene TRBV3-1 combines with J gene TRBJ2-7, with D possibly being TRBD1 (5 bases). Germline V gene data show CDR1 as LGHDT and CDR2 as YNNKEL (reference sequence). This CDR3 is built from 11 residues. The V end was cut by 3 bases, the J end by 10 bases, with 10 bases between. Here the CDR3 DNA reads TGTGCCAGCAGCCAGGCAGGGCCTCAGTACTTC. Amino acid sequence: CASSQAGPQYF.

Written as DNA, the CDR3 is TGTGCCAGCAGCTTAGTCAGGGGGATCTATGGCTACACCTTC. Translated: CASSLVRGIYGYTF. This chain connects TRBV7-2 to TRBJ1-2; the match to TRBD1 covers 7 bases. V lost 1 base, J lost 4 bases, and 3 bases stayed unmatched. CDR1 SGHTA and CDR2 FQGNSA come from the germline V gene. CDR3 length: 14 residues.

This clonotype was seen once. The chain joins TRBV7-2 to TRBJ2-2, with a tentative D call TRBD2 (5 bases). There are 14 residues in the CDR3. Germline lookup yields CDR1 SGHTA and CDR2 FQGNSA. V lost 4 bases and J lost 7, with 13 bases in between. CDR3 DNA sequence: TGTGCCAGCAGCTCGACCGCGGGCGTCGGGGAGCTGTTTTTT. Translated, it gives CASSSTAGVGELFF.

This clonotype was picked up a small number of times. The CDR3 DNA reads TGTGCCAGCAGGGCGACAGGGACGGGAAACACCATATATTTT. Residues: CASRATGTGNTIYF. The chain is built from TRBV7-2 and TRBJ1-3; 7 bases are a match to TRBD1. Unmatched junction bases numbered 6, after V lost 6 bases and J lost 4 bases. The CDR3 totals 14 residues. CDR1 and CDR2 from the germline V gene are SGHTA and FQGNSA. The complete variable domain, with remaining parts taken from reference TRBV7-2 and TRBJ1-3, reads GAGVSQSPSNKVTEKGKDVELRCDPISGHTALYWYRQSLGQGLEFLIYFQGNSAPDKSGLPSDRFSAERTGGSVSTLTIQRTQQEDSAVYLCASRATGTGNTIYFGEGSWLTVV.

The V call is TRBV11-1, the J call TRBJ2-7; maybe TRBD1 (5 bases). The length of the CDR3 is 15 residues. CDR1 SGHAT and CDR2 FQDESV come from the germline V gene (reference sequence). The V end lost 5 bases, the J end lost 0 bases, and 14 bases lay between the germline ends. The CDR3 loop is CASSIQGYGSYEQYF. CDR3 bases: TGTGCCAGCAGCATCCAGGGTTACGGCTCCTACGAGCAGTACTTC.

Sample share makes this clonotype large. This rearrangement joins TRBV7-2 to TRBJ2-1, with TRBD1 matching over 9 bases. The ends lost 4 bases at V and 3 bases at J; junction bases unmatched: 7. The CDR3 spans 16 residues. Germline V gene lookup returns CDR1 SGHTA and CDR2 FQGNSA. CDR3 DNA: TGTGCCAGCAGCTGGTCCGGGACAGGGAGCTACAATGAGCAGTTCTTC. Protein product: CASSWSGTGSYNEQFF. The full variable domain, its missing parts supplied by reference TRBV7-2 and TRBJ2-1, is GAGVSQSPSNKVTEKGKDVELRCDPISGHTALYWYRQSLGQGLEFLIYFQGNSAPDKSGLPSDRFSAERTGGSVSTLTIQRTQQEDSAVYLCASSWSGTGSYNEQFFGPGTRLTVL.

J is TRBJ2-1 and V is TRBV20-1, with 8 bases aligning to TRBD1. The CDR3 is 16 amino acids. Germline values: CDR1 DFQATT, CDR2 SNEGSKA (reference sequence). With V trimmed by 3 bases and J by 3 bases, 10 bases remained unmatched. The CDR3 region has the DNA TGCAGTGCTAGTTTATTGGGACAGGACTACTACAATGAGCAGTTCTTC. It is translated as CSASLLGQDYYNEQFF.

This clonotype was counted only a few times. V and J are TRBV28 and TRBJ2-7; 9 nucleotides line up with TRBD1. Losses at the gene ends were 5 bases for V and 3 bases for J; bases not matched to a gene: 14. Germline CDR1 and CDR2: MDHEN and SYDVKM. CDR3 length: 17 residues. The CDR3 reads CASSTPGQGFGNYEQYF. DNA of the CDR3: TGTGCCAGCAGTACACCGGGACAGGGATTTGGGAACTACGAGCAGTACTTC.

This clonotype came up a few times. J is TRBJ2-5 and V is TRBV7-6; 8 bases are a match to TRBD2. Germline values: CDR1 SGHVS, CDR2 FNYEAQ. V shed 4 bases and J 0 bases; nucleotides not matched to a gene: 4. The CDR3 loop spans 15 amino acids. Here the CDR3 DNA reads TGTGCCAGCAGCTCAGTAGCGGGGAACCAAGAGACCCAGTACTTC. Translation gives CASSSVAGNQETQYF.

This clonotype was seen just once. The genes are TRBV19 and TRBJ2-2, with TRBD1 as a possible D gene (6 bases). V was cut by 2 bases and J by 0 bases, with 7 bases left in between. The length of the CDR3 is 15 residues. Per the germline V gene, CDR1 is LNHDA and CDR2 is SQIVND (reference sequence). The CDR3, as DNA: TGTGCCAGTAGTATACAGGGGACGAACACCGGGGAGCTGTTTTTT. Translated, it gives CASSIQGTNTGELFF.